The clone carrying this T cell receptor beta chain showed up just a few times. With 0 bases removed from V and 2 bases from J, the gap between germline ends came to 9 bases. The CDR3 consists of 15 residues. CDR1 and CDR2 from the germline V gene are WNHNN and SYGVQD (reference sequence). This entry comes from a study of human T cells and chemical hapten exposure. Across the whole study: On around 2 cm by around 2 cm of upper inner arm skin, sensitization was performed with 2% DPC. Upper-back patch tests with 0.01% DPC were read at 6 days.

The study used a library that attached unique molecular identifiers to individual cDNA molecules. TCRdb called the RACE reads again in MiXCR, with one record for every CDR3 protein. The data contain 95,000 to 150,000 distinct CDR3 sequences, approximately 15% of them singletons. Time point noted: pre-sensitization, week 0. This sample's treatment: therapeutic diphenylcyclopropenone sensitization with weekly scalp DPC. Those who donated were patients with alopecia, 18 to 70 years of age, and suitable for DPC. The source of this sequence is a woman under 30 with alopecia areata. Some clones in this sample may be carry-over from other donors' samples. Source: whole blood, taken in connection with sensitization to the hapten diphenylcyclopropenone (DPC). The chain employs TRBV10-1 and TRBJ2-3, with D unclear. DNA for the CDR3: TGCGCCAGCAGTGAGTCGATAGTCTCCACAGATACGCAGTATTTT. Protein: CASSESIVSTDTQYF.